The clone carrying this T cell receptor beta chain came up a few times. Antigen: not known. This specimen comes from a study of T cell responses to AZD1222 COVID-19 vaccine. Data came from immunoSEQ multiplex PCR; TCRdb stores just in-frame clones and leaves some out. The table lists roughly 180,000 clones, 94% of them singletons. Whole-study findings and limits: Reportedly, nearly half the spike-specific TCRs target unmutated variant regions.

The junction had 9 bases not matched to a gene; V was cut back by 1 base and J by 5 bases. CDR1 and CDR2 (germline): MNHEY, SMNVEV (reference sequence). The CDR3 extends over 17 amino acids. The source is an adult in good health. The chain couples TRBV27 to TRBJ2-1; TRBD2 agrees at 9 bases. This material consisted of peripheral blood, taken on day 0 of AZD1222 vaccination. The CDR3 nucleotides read TGTGCCAGCAGTTTATGGGCAGGGACTAGCAACGACAATGAGCAGTTCTTC. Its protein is CASSLWAGTSNDNEQFF.